The following is a T cell receptor (beta chain) sequence with its context. Which antigen it targets is not known. The input lacks base qualities; no much larger clone sits a single base away. CDR1 and CDR2 (SQVTM, ANQGSEA) derive from the germline V gene. The CDR3 runs 13 residues from the cysteine to the phenylalanine. Here the CDR3 DNA is all that survives: 39 bases in frame from base 1. V ends up 7 bases short and J 3 bases short, with an unmatched junction base count of 7. The data originate from a study of T-cell memory formation after mild COVID-19 (dated by TCRdb to the early 2020s). Some background on the complete study: TCR sequence clusters from the two donors were largely donor specific. T-cell clones expanding and contracting after mild COVID-19 in a couple of donors were tracked by longitudinal TCRalpha and TCRbeta repertoire sequencing. The cohort comprised two young, previously healthy adult volunteers, one female and one male. Here is what the overall study found, with its caveats: Balanced CD4/CD8 phenotypes were observed for clones contracting from day 15 to 85, whereas a bias towards CD4+ was observed for a second wave of clones expanding from day 15 to 37. SARS-CoV-2 specificity of the second-wave clones peaking on day 37 was not confirmed. The study covered only a couple of mild cases, and larger cohorts including severe cases with pre-infection samples were considered necessary. Some responding clones were detected in pre-infection memory, which suggested that pre-existing cross-reactive memory T cells had joined the SARS-CoV-2 response. Contracting CD4+ clones were found mainly in CM and EM memory subsets, while CD8+ clones were enriched in EMRA.

Ficoll-Paque density gradient centrifugation was used to isolate PBMCs. Instrument on record: Illumina NovaSeq 6000. TCRalpha and TCRbeta cDNA libraries were constructed by 5'RACE with constant-segment primers, with sample barcodes and unique molecular identifiers being introduced. RNA was extracted from every sample with Trizol reagent. Amplification of the libraries took two PCR steps, and the second step added a second sample barcode plus Illumina TruSeq adapters. Sequencing of libraries was performed on an Illumina NovaSeq with 2 x 150 bp paired-end reads. As for the original processing: Demultiplexing of reads and collapsing into UMI-guided consensus sequences were performed with migec v1.2.7. With mixcr v2.1.11, UMI consensuses were aligned to TRA and TRB V and J templates and assembled into clonotypes. A clonotype was counted as expanded or contracted only if both edgeR and NoisET called the change significant, with noise models trained on biological replicates. For edgeR calls, a false discovery rate-adjusted p below 0.01 and a log2 fold-change threshold of 1 were applied. As an exploratory analysis of dynamics, max-normalized trajectories of the 1000 most abundant clonotypes were examined with PCA combined with hierarchical clustering. Separately sequenced CD4+ and CD8+ repertoires were used to assign the CD4 or CD8 phenotype of responding clones. TCRdb passed the public sequencing reads through fastp at Q25 and MiXCR, retaining productive beta sequences. Every distinct CDR3 protein forms one entry, paired with its most common genes and DNA. None of the V and J calls come from the authors' own analysis; TCRdb made them. This sample comprises fewer than 90,000 distinct CDR3 sequences, roughly 13% of them detected only once. The ten largest clones represent 31% of the sample.

This sequence was found in an adult woman who had mild COVID-19 (a few samples of this study predate the infection). The sample titles of this study are shuffled in the database, so cell type and time point are left out; the donor was told from shared clones. The specimen sequenced was PBMCs or a T cell subset sorted from them (not recorded which). The chain was built from TRBV29-1 and TRBJ1-2; 8 central bases correspond to TRBD1. At the DNA level, the sequence is TGCAGCGCCTTGACAGGGGATGACTATGGCTACACCTTC. The encoded protein is CSALTGDDYGYTF.